This record concerns one TCR beta chain sequence. This record comes from a study of blood T cell repertoires in COVID-19. About the study: The United States, Italy and Spain provided the acute and convalescent COVID-19 samples.

Produced via immunoSEQ multiplex PCR; TCRdb's table is partial and in-frame only. The table lists some 270,000 clones, 80% to 90% of them singletons. Study members were between 18 and 89 years old and lived in roughly 24 US regions. Participants' reported clinical history set cohort assignment. For recovered donors of Cohort 3, there were two negative PCRs, clearance, or symptom resolution. The TCR was taken from a woman aged 25 to 39 who had recovered from COVID-19. The sequenced sample consisted of PBMCs or T cells enriched from blood (not recorded which).

CDR3 sequence: CASSPRSRTGAGTEAFF. In nucleotides, the CDR3 is TGTGCCAGCAGTCCCAGGTCCCGTACAGGGGCGGGCACTGAAGCTTTCTTT. V usage is TRBV11-2 and J usage is TRBJ1-1, with 7 bases that match TRBD1. Per germline, CDR1 SGHAT and CDR2 FQNNGV. Trimming took 6 bases from V and 4 from J; bases not matched to a gene: 17. The CDR3 runs 17 residues. Filled out from reference TRBV11-2 and TRBJ1-1, the complete variable domain reads EAGVAQSPRYKIIEKRQSVAFWCNPISGHATLYWYQQILGQGPKLLIQFQNNGVVDDSQLPKDRFSAERLKGVDSTLKIQPAKLEDSAVYLCASSPRSRTGAGTEAFFGQGTRLTVV.